The TCR beta chain under discussion was sequenced for a study of blood T cells in healthy people across ages. The second PCR ran about 6 to 12 cycles with a sample-barcoded 5' primer and J-beta primers. TCRdb re-analysed the 5' RACE reads in MiXCR, keeping a single row per CDR3 protein. The sample holds hundreds of thousands of distinct CDR3 sequences, 52% seen once. CDR1 is LGHDT, CDR2 YNNKEL, per germline (reference sequence). J gave up 7 bases and V 3 bases, and 8 bases lay outside the gene matches. The CDR3 is made up of 15 amino acids. Sequencing was done on a sample of blood. This chain links TRBV3-1 with TRBJ2-5; 10 nucleotides line up with TRBD2. This clonotype originated in a woman of 80 years or more in good health. The CDR3 nucleotides read TGTGCCAGCAGCCATCCCACTAGCGGGGTTGGGACCCAGTACTTC. Amino acid sequence: CASSHPTSGVGTQYF.